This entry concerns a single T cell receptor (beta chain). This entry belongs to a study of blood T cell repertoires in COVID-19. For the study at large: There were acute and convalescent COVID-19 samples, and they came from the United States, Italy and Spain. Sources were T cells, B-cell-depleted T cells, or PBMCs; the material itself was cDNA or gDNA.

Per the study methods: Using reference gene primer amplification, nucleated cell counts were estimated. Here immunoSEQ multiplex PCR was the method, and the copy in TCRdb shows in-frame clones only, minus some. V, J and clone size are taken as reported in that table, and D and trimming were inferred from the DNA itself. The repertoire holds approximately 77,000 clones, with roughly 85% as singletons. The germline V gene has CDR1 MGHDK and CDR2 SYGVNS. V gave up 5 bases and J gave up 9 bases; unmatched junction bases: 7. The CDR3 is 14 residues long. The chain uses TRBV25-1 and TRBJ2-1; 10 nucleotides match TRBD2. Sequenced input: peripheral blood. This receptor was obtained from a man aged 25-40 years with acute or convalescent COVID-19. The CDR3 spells CASSPSGRWSEQFF. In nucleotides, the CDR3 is TGTGCCAGCAGTCCTAGCGGGAGATGGAGTGAGCAGTTCTTC.